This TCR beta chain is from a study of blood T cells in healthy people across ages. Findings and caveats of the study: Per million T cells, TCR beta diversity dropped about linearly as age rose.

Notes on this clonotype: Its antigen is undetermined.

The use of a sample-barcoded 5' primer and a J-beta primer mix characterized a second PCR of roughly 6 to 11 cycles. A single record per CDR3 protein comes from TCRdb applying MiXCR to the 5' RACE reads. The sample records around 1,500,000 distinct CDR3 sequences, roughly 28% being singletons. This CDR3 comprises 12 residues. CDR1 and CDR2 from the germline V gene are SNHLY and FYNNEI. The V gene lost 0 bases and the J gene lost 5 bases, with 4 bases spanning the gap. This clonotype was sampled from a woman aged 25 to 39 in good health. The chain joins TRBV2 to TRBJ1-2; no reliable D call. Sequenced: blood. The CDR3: CASSEAVYGYTF. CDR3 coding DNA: TGTGCCAGCAGTGAAGCAGTGTATGGCTACACCTTC.